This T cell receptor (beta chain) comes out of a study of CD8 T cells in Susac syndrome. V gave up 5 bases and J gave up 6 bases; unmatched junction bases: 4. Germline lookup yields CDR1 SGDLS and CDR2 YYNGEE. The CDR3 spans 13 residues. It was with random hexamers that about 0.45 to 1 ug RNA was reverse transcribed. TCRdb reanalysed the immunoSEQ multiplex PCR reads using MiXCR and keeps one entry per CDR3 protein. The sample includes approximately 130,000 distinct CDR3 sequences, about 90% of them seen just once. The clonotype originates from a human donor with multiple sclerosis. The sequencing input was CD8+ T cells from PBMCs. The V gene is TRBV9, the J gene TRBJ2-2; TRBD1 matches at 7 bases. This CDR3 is CASSATGAGELFF. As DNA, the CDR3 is TGTGCCAGCAGTGCCACAGGGGCCGGGGAGCTGTTTTTT.